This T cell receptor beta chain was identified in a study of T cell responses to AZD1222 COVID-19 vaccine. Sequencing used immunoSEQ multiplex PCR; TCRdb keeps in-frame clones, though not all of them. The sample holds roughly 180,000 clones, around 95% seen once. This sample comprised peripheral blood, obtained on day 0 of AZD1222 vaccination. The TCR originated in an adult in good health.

DNA for the CDR3: TGCGCCAGCAGCCCCGGGGAGGGGCAGTATGGCTACACCTTC. Residues: CASSPGEGQYGYTF. J is TRBJ1-2 and V is TRBV4-1, with D perhaps TRBD1 (5 bases). With 4 bases removed from V and 5 bases from J, the gap between germline ends came to 14 bases. Germline CDR1 and CDR2: MGHRA and YSYEKL. The CDR3 is made up of 14 amino acids.